One sample yielded the 24 T cell receptor beta chains listed below, sequenced in a study of radiotherapy plus CTLA-4 blockade in lung cancer. Only in-frame clones appear in the TCRdb table, and some are missing; sequencing was by immunoSEQ multiplex PCR. The sample lists about 68,000 clones, 79% occurring once. The material was peripheral blood, obtained from a patient treated with radiotherapy plus ipilimumab. The receptors stem from a human donor with non-small cell lung cancer who had a complete response to radiotherapy plus ipilimumab.

V gene TRBV7-2 combines with J gene TRBJ1-5; no reliable D call. In germline, CDR1 is SGHTA, CDR2 FQGNSA. Deletions cut 5 bases from V and 4 bases from J, with 12 bases between. The CDR3 has 14 amino acids. The CDR3, as DNA: TGTGCCAGCAGCCCGAACCTGGGGAATCAGCCCCAGCATTTT. It translates to CASSPNLGNQPQHF. Based on the CDR3 plus reference TRBV7-2 and TRBJ1-5, the full variable domain is GAGVSQSPSNKVTEKGKDVELRCDPISGHTALYWYRQSLGQGLEFLIYFQGNSAPDKSGLPSDRFSAERTGGSVSTLTIQRTQQEDSAVYLCASSPNLGNQPQHFGDGTRLSIL.

J is TRBJ1-1 and V is TRBV4-3, with D possibly matching TRBD1 (5 bases). Germline V lookup: CDR1 LGHNA, CDR2 YSLEER. Between the trimmed V and J ends, which lost 0 bases and 1 base, there was a span of 9 bases. There are 15 residues in the CDR3. For the CDR3, the DNA is TGCGCCAGCAGCCAAGATGCCAGGGCGAACACTGAAGCTTTCTTT. Protein product: CASSQDARANTEAFF.

This chain connects TRBV7-2 to TRBJ1-3; D might be TRBD1 (5 bases). V was clipped by 4 bases and J by 1 base, with 11 bases between them. CDR1 and CDR2 from the germline V gene are SGHTA and FQGNSA. This CDR3 is built from 15 residues. DNA of the CDR3: TGTGCCAGCAGCTCAGGGACCACATCTGGAAACACCATATATTTT. Translation: CASSSGTTSGNTIYF.

The chain carries TRBV29-1 and TRBJ1-1, with no clear D. V lost 6 bases and J lost 3, with 14 bases in between. CDR1 and CDR2 from the germline V gene are SQVTM and ANQGSEA. The CDR3 covers 13 residues. The CDR3 loop reads CSVTLSPDTEAFF. The CDR3 DNA reads TGCAGCGTCACTCTCAGCCCGGACACTGAAGCTTTCTTT.

This clone was counted once. This sequence joins TRBV5-1 and TRBJ2-7; tentative D call: TRBD1 (6 bases). This CDR3 region has 11 residues. CDR1 and CDR2 from the germline V gene are SGHRS and YFSETQ. V lost 3 bases and J lost 6, with 7 bases in between. In DNA form, the CDR3 reads TGCGCCAGCAGCTCGGACAGCGAGCAGTACTTC. Translation gives CASSSDSEQYF.

This clone was recorded once. J is TRBJ1-3 and V is TRBV2; 10 positions match TRBD1. CDR1 is SNHLY and CDR2 is FYNNEI in the germline V gene. Trimming removed 8 bases from V and 2 bases from J; junction bases left unmatched: 9. The CDR3 has 16 amino acids. The CDR3 DNA reads as TGTGCCAGCGTACCGGGACAGGGGTTAGCTGGAAACACCATATATTTT. It specifies CASVPGQGLAGNTIYF.

This rearrangement joins TRBV30 to TRBJ1-6; 7 nucleotides match TRBD1. Germline CDR1 is GTSNPN and CDR2 is SVGIG (reference sequence). CDR3 length: 20 amino acids. Germline trimming cut 3 bases from V and 4 bases from J; bases unmatched to any gene: 21. The CDR3 sequence is CAWRGGQGVFSSLYNSPLHF. CDR3 DNA sequence: TGTGCCTGGAGAGGAGGTCAGGGGGTTTTTTCCTCCCTATATAATTCACCCCTCCACTTT.

This sequence joins TRBV6-5 and TRBJ1-5; weak D call: TRBD1 (5 bases). This CDR3 has 15 amino acids. In germline, CDR1 is MNHEY, CDR2 SVGAGI. With 4 bases removed from V and 6 bases from J, the gap between germline ends came to 16 bases. In DNA, the CDR3 is TGTGCCAGCAGTTCCGTCCAGGGCGTGGTTCAGCCCCAGCATTTT. It codes for CASSSVQGVVQPQHF.

The sample holds one count of this clone. V is TRBV19 and J is TRBJ1-2; D is possibly TRBD1 (5 bases). The CDR3 spans 14 residues. Germline V gene data show CDR1 as LNHDA and CDR2 as SQIVND (reference sequence). V dropped 7 bases and J dropped 6 bases, with 18 bases sitting between them. CDR3 sequence reads: CASKMPRELDGYTF. In DNA, the CDR3 is TGTGCCAGTAAAATGCCCAGGGAGTTAGATGGCTACACCTTC. The full variable domain, completed using reference TRBV19 and TRBJ1-2, is DGGITQSPKYLFRKEGQNVTLSCEQNLNHDAMYWYRQDPGQGLRLIYYSQIVNDFQKGDIAEGYSVSREKKESFPLTVTSAQKNPTAFYLCASKMPRELDGYTFGSGTRLTVV.

This rearrangement joins TRBV5-1 to TRBJ1-3; D uncertain. This CDR3 is 12 amino acids long. Germline V gives CDR1 SGHRS, CDR2 YFSETQ. V lost 5 bases to trimming and J lost 3 bases, with 6 bases between them. CDR3 bases: TGCGCCAGCAGAAGGGATGGAAACACCATATATTTT. Its translation is CASRRDGNTIYF.

This sequence joins TRBV19 and TRBJ1-5; possible D gene TRBD1, 6 bases. Germline V lookup: CDR1 LNHDA, CDR2 SQIVND (reference sequence). Trimming took 3 bases from V and 5 from J, leaving 8 bases between them. CDR3 length: 13 residues. The CDR3 DNA sequence: TGTGCCAGTAGTATTCAGGGGTATCAGCCCCAGCATTTT. Translation gives CASSIQGYQPQHF.

This clone occurred a few times. The chain joins TRBV29-1 to TRBJ2-2; either TRBD1 or TRBD2 may supply D (6 bases each). There are 14 residues in the CDR3. Trimming shortened V by 6 bases and J by 3 bases, and 14 bases separated the two germline ends. From germline, CDR1 is SQVTM and CDR2 ANQGSEA. The CDR3 DNA reads TGCAGCGTGGGGGGCGGGACCCACACCGGGGAGCTGTTTTTT. Translating gives CSVGGGTHTGELFF.

This clone was seen once. J is TRBJ2-5 and V is TRBV19; D may be TRBD1 or TRBD2 (6 bases each). The CDR3 spans 15 residues. Germline loops: CDR1 LNHDA, CDR2 SQIVND (reference sequence). The V end lost 8 bases, the J end lost 5 bases, and 21 bases lay between the germline ends. CDR3 in amino acids: CASQRGGAGVETQYF. As DNA, the CDR3 is TGTGCCAGTCAGCGCGGAGGGGCAGGGGTTGAGACCCAGTACTTC.

A single count supports this clone. The chain is built from TRBV9 and TRBJ2-3, with D possibly being TRBD2 (7 bases). CDR3 size: 15 residues. Trimming removed 3 bases at V and 3 bases at J, with 14 bases between. Germline CDR1 reads SGDLS; CDR2 reads YYNGEE. This CDR3 reads CASSGGGGLTDTQYF. The CDR3 nucleotides are TGTGCCAGCAGCGGAGGGGGGGGATTGACAGATACGCAGTATTTT.

The J gene is TRBJ1-5, the V gene TRBV18; 8 positions agree with TRBD1. The germline CDR1 and CDR2 sequences are KGHSH and LQKENI. J gave up 6 bases and V 3 bases, and 4 bases lay outside the gene matches. The CDR3 runs to 14 residues. The DNA of the CDR3 is TGTGCCAGCTCACCTACAGGGGGTACTCAGCCCCAGCATTTT. This gives the protein CASSPTGGTQPQHF.

This rearrangement joins TRBV5-6 to TRBJ2-3; 11 nucleotides align to TRBD2. Trimming removed 4 bases from V and 4 bases from J; junction bases left unmatched: 5. CDR3 size: 15 residues. The germline V gene encodes CDR1 SGHDT and CDR2 YYEEEE. The CDR3 DNA is TGTGCCAGCAGCGCGGGACTAGCGGCTTCAGATACGCAGTATTTT. This gives the protein CASSAGLAASDTQYF. Drawing the rest from reference TRBV5-6 and TRBJ2-3, the complete variable domain is DAGVTQSPTHLIKTRGQQVTLRCSPKSGHDTVSWYQQALGQGPQFIFQYYEEEERQRGNFPDRFSGHQFPNYSSELNVNALLLGDSALYLCASSAGLAASDTQYFGPGTRLTVL.

The chain combines TRBV4-3 with TRBJ2-1, with 10 bases lining up with TRBD2. Trimming took 2 bases from V and 0 from J; bases not matched to a gene: 4. Germline-derived CDR1 and CDR2 are LGHNA and YSLEER. The CDR3 is made up of 17 amino acids. CDR3 residues: CASSQRLAGASYNEQFF. The CDR3 DNA reads as TGCGCCAGCAGCCAACGGCTAGCGGGAGCCTCCTACAATGAGCAGTTCTTC.

V and J are TRBV18 and TRBJ1-1; 7 bases map to TRBD1. The germline V gene has CDR1 KGHSH and CDR2 LQKENI. CDR3 length: 12 residues. The J segment lost 11 bases and the V segment lost 2 bases, leaving 5 bases of the junction unmatched. The DNA for the CDR3 is TGTGCCAGCTCACCAGGGACAGAAGGGGCTTTCTTT. Its protein product is CASSPGTEGAFF.

The CDR3 loop is CATSGYHAGGPGNEQFF. CDR3 in DNA: TGTGCCACCAGCGGCTACCATGCGGGAGGGCCAGGGAATGAGCAGTTCTTC. The chain joins TRBV15 to TRBJ2-1; 9 nucleotides match TRBD2. The CDR3 consists of 17 residues. With V trimmed by 5 bases and J by 7 bases, 15 bases remained unmatched. Germline-derived CDR1 and CDR2 are LNHNV and YYDKDF (reference sequence).

J is TRBJ2-3 and V is TRBV6-5; 9 positions agree with TRBD1. Per germline, CDR1 MNHEY and CDR2 SVGAGI. This CDR3 contains 14 residues. Trimming cost V 5 bases and J 5 bases; bases outside gene matches: 5. In nucleotides, the CDR3 is TGTGCCAGCAGTCAGACAGGGGGGTTAGATACGCAGTATTTT. It translates to CASSQTGGLDTQYF.

The rearrangement joins TRBV28 to TRBJ2-1, with D unclear. The CDR3 is made up of 14 amino acids. In germline, CDR1 is MDHEN, CDR2 SYDVKM. Trimming pared 5 bases from V and 5 bases from J, leaving 13 bases between. The CDR3 region is CASSPGHPHNEQFF. CDR3 DNA: TGTGCCAGCAGTCCGGGCCATCCCCACAATGAGCAGTTCTTC.

The chain employs TRBV9 and TRBJ1-3, with a possible D match to TRBD1 (5 bases). Between the trimmed V and J ends, which lost 4 bases and 4 bases, there was a span of 18 bases. The CDR3 loop spans 16 amino acids. Germline CDR1 reads SGDLS; CDR2 reads YYNGEE. This chain's CDR3 is CASSSETVKRGNTIYF. Here the CDR3 DNA reads TGTGCCAGCAGCTCCGAGACAGTCAAGAGGGGAAACACCATATATTTT.

J is TRBJ2-5 and V is TRBV30; D is unresolved. This CDR3 has 13 amino acids. Germline V CDR1 and CDR2: GTSNPN, SVGIG (reference sequence). Trimming removed 1 base from V and 3 bases from J, with 9 bases in between. The CDR3 sequence is CAWSGTAKETQYF. In DNA form, the CDR3 reads TGTGCCTGGAGTGGGACGGCTAAAGAGACCCAGTACTTC.

This clone was detected only once. J is TRBJ1-6 and V is TRBV18; the D gene is possibly TRBD1 (6 bases). The CDR3 is 14 residues long. The V gene's germline CDR1 is KGHSH and CDR2 LQKENI. V gave up 6 bases and J gave up 7 bases, with 13 bases separating them. For the CDR3, the DNA is TGTGCCAGCTCCGAAGGGGGTTGGAATTCACCCCTCCACTTT. It translates to CASSEGGWNSPLHF.